One sample yielded the 25 T cell receptor beta chains listed below, sequenced in a study of T cells in Graves' hyperthyroidism and ophthalmopathy. Researchers amplified the TCR beta CDR3 regions from RNA transcripts. HTBI primers drove first-round RT-PCR of the TCR CDR3. A single record per CDR3 protein comes from TCRdb applying MiXCR to the multiplex PCR reads. Of roughly 630,000 distinct CDR3 sequences listed, 15% to 17% are singletons. The sample consisted of blood. The source is a woman in her 30s with Graves' hyperthyroidism.

This clonotype was observed a few times. The genes are TRBV7-6 and TRBJ2-1; TRBD2 aligns across 8 bases. CDR3 size: 14 residues. V shed 5 bases, J shed 6 bases, and the junction held 6 bases outside the gene matches. Germline lookup yields CDR1 SGHVS and CDR2 FNYEAQ. CDR3 DNA sequence: TGTGCCAGCAGCCGCGGGGGGCTGGGCAATGAGCAGTTCTTC. Translating it yields CASSRGGLGNEQFF.

This clonotype was seen repeatedly, ten times or more. The CDR3 DNA reads TGCGCCAGCAGCTTCGGTTCTAGCAAGCATGAGCAGTTCTTC. This codes for CASSFGSSKHEQFF. The V and J genes are TRBV5-1 and TRBJ2-1; TRBD2 might be the D (5 bases). The V gene lost 2 bases and the J gene lost 8 bases, with 14 bases spanning the gap. The CDR3 is 14 amino acids. Germline loops: CDR1 SGHRS, CDR2 YFSETQ.

Worth noting for this clonotype: Just one base apart from a much larger clone, this may be a read error. The V and J genes are TRBV7-9 and TRBJ2-7, with TRBD1 matching 9 bases. CDR1 and CDR2 from the germline V gene are SEHNR and FQNEAQ (reference sequence). CDR3 length equals 15 residues. The CDR3 coding sequence is TGTGCCAGCGGCTTACCGGGACAGGGAATCTACGAGCAGTACTTC. Translation: CASGLPGQGIYEQYF. The whole variable domain, remainder taken from reference TRBV7-9 and TRBJ2-7, is DTGVSQNPRHKITKRGQNVTFRCDPISEHNRLYWYRQTLGQGPEFLTYFQNEAQLEKSRLLSDRFSAERPKGSFSTLEIQRTEQGDSAMYLCASGLPGQGIYEQYFGPGTRLTVT.

This clonotype was counted many times. V usage is TRBV27 and J usage is TRBJ2-7; TRBD1 is a possible D gene (5 bases). The CDR3 contains 14 residues. V gave up 2 bases and J gave up 0 bases, with 8 bases separating them. From germline, CDR1 is MNHEY and CDR2 SMNVEV (reference sequence). CDR3 protein: CASSLQGNSYEQYF. The CDR3 nucleotides are TGTGCCAGCAGTTTACAGGGAAACTCCTACGAGCAGTACTTC.

The chain employs TRBV27 and TRBJ2-7; 7 nucleotides align to TRBD1. Trimming cost V 4 bases and J 7 bases; bases outside gene matches: 10. This CDR3 region has 14 residues. In germline, CDR1 is MNHEY, CDR2 SMNVEV (reference sequence). CDR3: CASSSPDRAFEQYF. The CDR3 DNA is TGTGCCAGCAGTTCCCCAGACAGGGCGTTTGAGCAGTACTTC.

This clonotype was counted only a few times. The chain links TRBV30 to TRBJ2-7; TRBD2 aligns across 9 bases. V was clipped by 8 bases and J by 0 bases; unmatched bases: 5. Germline V gene lookup returns CDR1 GTSNPN and CDR2 SVGIG (reference sequence). The CDR3 is made up of 13 amino acids. As DNA, the CDR3 is TGTGCCACCCGGACTAGCGCCTCCTACGAGCAGTACTTC. Amino acid sequence: CATRTSASYEQYF. Full variable domain (remainder filled in from reference TRBV30 and TRBJ2-7): SQTIHQWPATLVQPVGSPLSLECTVEGTSNPNLYWYRQAAGRGLQLLFYSVGIGQISSEVPQNLSASRPQDRQFILSSKKLLLSDSGFYLCATRTSASYEQYFGPGTRLTVT.

Many counts were recorded for this clonotype. This chain uses TRBV3-1 with TRBJ2-5; D is ambiguous. V was pared by 2 bases and J by 5 bases, with 3 bases between. CDR1 LGHDT and CDR2 YNNKEL come from the germline V gene (reference sequence). The CDR3 is 11 residues long. The DNA of the CDR3 is TGTGCCAGCAGCCAACGGGAGACCCAGTACTTC. It yields the protein CASSQRETQYF.

CDR3 coding DNA: TGTGCCAGCAGCCCGGCGTGGTGGACTAACACCGGGGAGCTGTTTTTT. This sequence encodes CASSPAWWTNTGELFF. The rearrangement uses TRBV7-9 and TRBJ2-2; perhaps TRBD2 as D (5 bases). V lost 5 bases and J lost 2, with 15 bases in between. The CDR3 has 16 residues. CDR1 is SEHNR and CDR2 is FQNEAQ in the germline V gene (reference sequence).

This clonotype was recorded at least ten times. This rearrangement joins TRBV27 to TRBJ2-1, with D uncertain. V was cut by 3 bases and J by 11 bases, with 8 bases left in between. The CDR3 runs 11 residues. Germline assignment: CDR1 MNHEY and CDR2 SMNVEV (reference sequence). DNA for the CDR3: TGTGCCAGCAGTTTCCAGGCGAAGCAGTTCTTC. This encodes CASSFQAKQFF.

This clonotype was counted at least ten times. This chain joins TRBV28 and TRBJ1-1; D is uncertain. V lost 11 bases and J 3 bases, leaving 7 bases between the germline ends. CDR3 size: 10 residues. Germline loops: CDR1 MDHEN, CDR2 SYDVKM. The CDR3 spells CAVKYTEAFF. The CDR3 DNA follows: TGTGCCGTAAAGTACACTGAAGCTTTCTTT.

The chain joins TRBV9 to TRBJ1-1; D not resolved. Trimming left V 0 bases short and J 3 bases short, with 15 bases between. The CDR3 covers 16 residues. The germline gives CDR1 SGDLS, CDR2 YYNGEE. CDR3 bases: TGTGCCAGCAGCGTAGGAAGGCGAGGTGGGGACACTGAAGCTTTCTTT. Translation: CASSVGRRGGDTEAFF.

The chain recombines TRBV20-1 with TRBJ2-2, with 10 nucleotides matching TRBD2. CDR1 and CDR2 from the germline V gene are DFQATT and SNEGSKA (reference sequence). This CDR3 is built from 13 residues. CDR3 loop: CSGAGGPSGELFF. The CDR3 bases are TGCAGCGGAGCGGGAGGGCCCTCCGGGGAGCTGTTTTTT.

This clonotype appeared a few times. A much larger clonotype is one base distant, so this may be a read error. As the CDR3 is not closed by the conserved phenylalanine or tryptophan, this likely results from a read error. V gene TRBV2 combines with J gene TRBJ2-5, with D unclear. This CDR3 comprises 11 residues. Deletions cut 6 bases from V and 0 bases from J, with 2 bases between. Germline-derived CDR1 and CDR2 are SNHLY and FYNNEI. DNA of the CDR3: TGTGCCAGCAGAAACCAAGAGACCCAGTACTCC. Translation gives CASRNQETQYS.

This chain joins TRBV11-2 and TRBJ2-2; TRBD2 agrees at 9 bases. CDR1 is SGHAT and CDR2 is FQNNGV in the germline V gene. The V segment lost 0 bases and the J segment 6 bases; nucleotides outside the gene matches: 14. There are 19 residues in the CDR3. CDR3 in amino acids: CASSLDTSRASGKPGELFF. The CDR3 DNA is TGTGCCAGCAGCTTAGATACTAGTCGGGCTAGCGGGAAACCCGGGGAGCTGTTTTTT.

This clonotype was observed at least ten times. The chain combines TRBV7-9 with TRBJ2-7; 9 nucleotides align to TRBD1. The CDR3 consists of 14 residues. The trim removed 4 bases at V and 2 bases at J, leaving 3 bases unmatched. CDR1 is SEHNR, CDR2 FQNEAQ, per germline (reference sequence). The CDR3 loop is CASSWDRDTYEQYF. The CDR3 coding sequence is TGTGCCAGCAGCTGGGACAGGGACACCTACGAGCAGTACTTC.

This chain links TRBV20-1 with TRBJ2-1; 7 bases are shared with TRBD1. CDR1 is DFQATT, CDR2 SNEGSKA, per germline (reference sequence). The CDR3 has 17 residues. V dropped 4 bases and J dropped 4; count of bases not matched to a gene: 16. The DNA of the CDR3 is TGCAGTGCTATGGGTCCAACAGGGGTGGGTGCGTACAATGAGCAGTTCTTC. Protein sequence: CSAMGPTGVGAYNEQFF.

This clonotype showed up many times. The rearrangement links TRBV27 to TRBJ2-2; perhaps D is TRBD1 or TRBD2 (5 bases each). Germline V CDR1 and CDR2: MNHEY, SMNVEV (reference sequence). Trimming took off 0 bases at V and 4 bases at J, with 15 bases between the two ends. The CDR3 has 17 residues. The CDR3 loop reads CASSLSGTAPLTGELFF. CDR3 nucleotide sequence: TGTGCCAGCAGTTTATCTGGGACGGCCCCACTCACCGGGGAGCTGTTTTTT.

V and J are TRBV29-1 and TRBJ1-2, with D possibly TRBD1 on 5 matching bases. This CDR3 comprises 16 residues. Trimming cost V 7 bases and J 1 base, with 22 bases left between them. Germline CDR1 reads SQVTM; CDR2 reads ANQGSEA. The CDR3 nucleotides read TGCAGCGGGGGGGGGGATCCTAACCCGAGTAACTATGGCTACACCTTC. Translated: CSGGGDPNPSNYGYTF.

This clonotype was seen ten or more times. The chain has TRBV20-1 and TRBJ2-3, with TRBD2 matching over 12 bases. Germline V CDR1 and CDR2: DFQATT, SNEGSKA (reference sequence). The CDR3 runs to 16 residues. V gave up 5 bases and J gave up 2 bases; unmatched junction bases: 8. CDR3 region: CSAARRTSGVTDTQYF. The CDR3 DNA follows: TGCAGTGCTGCTAGGAGGACTAGCGGGGTCACAGATACGCAGTATTTT.

This clonotype occurred many times. This CDR3 is CASSSAGTSTDTQYF. CDR3 DNA: TGTGCCAGCAGTTCGGCGGGAACCAGCACAGATACGCAGTATTTT. The chain links TRBV12-3 or TRBV12-4 to TRBJ2-3, with D perhaps TRBD2 (6 bases). V shed 4 bases and J shed 0 bases, with 11 bases lying between them. The CDR3 has 15 amino acids.

This sequence joins TRBV20-1 and TRBJ1-2; 7 bases align to TRBD1. This CDR3 region has 13 residues. V trimming: 5 bases; J trimming: 5 bases; junction bases outside the gene matches: 8. Germline values: CDR1 DFQATT, CDR2 SNEGSKA (reference sequence). Here the CDR3 DNA reads TGCAGTGCTCCCCGGGACAGTGAATATGGCTACACCTTC. This encodes CSAPRDSEYGYTF.

V and J are TRBV30 and TRBJ1-5; D possibly corresponds to TRBD1 (6 bases). V gave up 2 bases and J gave up 7 bases, with 12 bases separating them. This CDR3 is 13 amino acids long. Germline assignment: CDR1 GTSNPN and CDR2 SVGIG (reference sequence). CDR3 bases: TGTGCCTGGAGTTCAAGAGGGGGACAGCCCCAGCATTTT. Protein: CAWSSRGGQPQHF.

This clonotype was detected many times. This rearrangement joins TRBV20-1 to TRBJ2-5, with D possibly TRBD2 on 5 matching bases. The V gene's germline CDR1 is DFQATT and CDR2 SNEGSKA (reference sequence). V was shortened by 2 bases and J by 1 base, with 8 bases between the two germline ends. The length of the CDR3 is 13 residues. The CDR3 sequence: CSARHGGQETQYF. DNA for the CDR3: TGCAGTGCTAGACACGGAGGCCAAGAGACCCAGTACTTC.

This clonotype has ten or more counts. The V call is TRBV5-1, the J call TRBJ2-5; D uncertain. The germline V gene encodes CDR1 SGHRS and CDR2 YFSETQ. CDR3 size: 14 residues. With 7 bases removed from V and 5 bases from J, the gap between germline ends came to 18 bases. The chain's CDR3 is CASVAGSSQETQYF. The CDR3 DNA follows: TGCGCCAGCGTTGCCGGATCTAGTCAGGAGACCCAGTACTTC. Combining the CDR3 with reference TRBV5-1 and TRBJ2-5 gives the whole variable domain KAGVTQTPRYLIKTRGQQVTLSCSPISGHRSVSWYQQTPGQGLQFLFEYFSETQRNKGNFPGRFSGRQFSNSRSEMNVSTLELGDSALYLCASVAGSSQETQYFGPGTRLLVL.

Regarding this clonotype: A single base separates this from a much larger clone, so it may be a read error. The genes are TRBV29-1 and TRBJ2-5; maybe TRBD2 (6 bases). The CDR3 consists of 15 residues. In germline, CDR1 is SQVTM, CDR2 ANQGSEA. The V and J ends lost 4 bases and 5 bases respectively, with 20 bases between them. CDR3 nucleotides: TGCAGCGTTGTCACCGTTGTGCGGGGCGTGGAGACCCAGTACTTC. Translating gives CSVVTVVRGVETQYF.